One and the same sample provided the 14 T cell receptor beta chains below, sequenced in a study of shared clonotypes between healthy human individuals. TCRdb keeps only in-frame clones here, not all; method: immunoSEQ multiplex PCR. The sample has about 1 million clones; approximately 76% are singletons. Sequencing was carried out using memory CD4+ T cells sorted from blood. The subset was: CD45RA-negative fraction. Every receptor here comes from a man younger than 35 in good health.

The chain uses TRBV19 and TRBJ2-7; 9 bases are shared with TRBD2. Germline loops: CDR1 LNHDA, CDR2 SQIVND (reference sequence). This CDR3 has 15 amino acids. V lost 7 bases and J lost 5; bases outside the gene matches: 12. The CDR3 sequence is CASIPKAGGVNEQYF. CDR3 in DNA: TGTGCCAGTATCCCCAAAGCGGGAGGAGTCAACGAGCAGTACTTC. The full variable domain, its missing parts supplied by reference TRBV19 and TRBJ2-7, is DGGITQSPKYLFRKEGQNVTLSCEQNLNHDAMYWYRQDPGQGLRLIYYSQIVNDFQKGDIAEGYSVSREKKESFPLTVTSAQKNPTAFYLCASIPKAGGVNEQYFGPGTRLTVT.

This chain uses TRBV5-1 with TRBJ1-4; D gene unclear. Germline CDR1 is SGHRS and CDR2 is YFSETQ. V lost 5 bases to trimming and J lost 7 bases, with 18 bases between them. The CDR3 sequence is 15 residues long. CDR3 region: CASRGLLREGEKLFF. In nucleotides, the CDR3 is TGCGCCAGCAGAGGACTACTACGGGAGGGTGAAAAACTGTTTTTT. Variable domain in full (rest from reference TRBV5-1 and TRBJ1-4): KAGVTQTPRYLIKTRGQQVTLSCSPISGHRSVSWYQQTPGQGLQFLFEYFSETQRNKGNFPGRFSGRQFSNSRSEMNVSTLELGDSALYLCASRGLLREGEKLFFGSGTQLSVL.

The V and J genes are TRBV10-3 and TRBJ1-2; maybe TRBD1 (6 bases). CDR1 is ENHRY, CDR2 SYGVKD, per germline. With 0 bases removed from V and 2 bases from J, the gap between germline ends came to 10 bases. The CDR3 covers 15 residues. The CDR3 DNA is TGTGCCATCAGTGAGTCGGGGGGCCAGAACTATGGCTACACCTTC. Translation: CAISESGGQNYGYTF.

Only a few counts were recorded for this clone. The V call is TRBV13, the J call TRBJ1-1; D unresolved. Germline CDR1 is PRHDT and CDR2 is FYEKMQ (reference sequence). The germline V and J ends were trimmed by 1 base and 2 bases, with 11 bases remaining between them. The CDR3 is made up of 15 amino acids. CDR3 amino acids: CASSLAHVSNTEAFF. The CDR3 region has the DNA TGTGCCAGCAGCTTAGCCCACGTTTCAAACACTGAAGCTTTCTTT.

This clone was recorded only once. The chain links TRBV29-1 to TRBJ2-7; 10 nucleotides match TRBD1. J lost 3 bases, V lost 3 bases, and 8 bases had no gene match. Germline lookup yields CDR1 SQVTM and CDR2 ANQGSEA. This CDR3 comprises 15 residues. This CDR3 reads CSVEIGQGVNYEQYF. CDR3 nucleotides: TGCAGCGTTGAGATTGGACAGGGGGTCAACTACGAGCAGTACTTC.

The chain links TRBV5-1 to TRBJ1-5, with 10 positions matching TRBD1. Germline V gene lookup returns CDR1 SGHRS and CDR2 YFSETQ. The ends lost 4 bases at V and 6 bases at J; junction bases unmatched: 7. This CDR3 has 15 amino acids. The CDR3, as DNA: TGCGCCAGCAGCACCGGGACAGGGGATTTTCAGCCCCAGCATTTT. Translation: CASSTGTGDFQPQHF.

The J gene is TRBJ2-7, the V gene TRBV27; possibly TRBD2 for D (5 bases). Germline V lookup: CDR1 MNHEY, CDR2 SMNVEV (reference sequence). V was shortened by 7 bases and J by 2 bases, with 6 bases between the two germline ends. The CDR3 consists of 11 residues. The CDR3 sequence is CASMRAYEQYF. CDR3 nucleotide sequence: TGTGCCAGCATGAGGGCCTACGAGCAGTACTTC.

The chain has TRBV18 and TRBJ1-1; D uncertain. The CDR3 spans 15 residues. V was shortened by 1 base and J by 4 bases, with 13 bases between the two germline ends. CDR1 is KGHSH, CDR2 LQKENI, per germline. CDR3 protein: CASSPQMEAGTEAFF. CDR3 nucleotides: TGTGCCAGCTCACCACAAATGGAAGCGGGCACTGAAGCTTTCTTT.

For the CDR3, the DNA is TGTGCCTGGAGTGTACAGGGGCTGGGCACTGAAGCTTTCTTT. This encodes CAWSVQGLGTEAFF. The chain couples TRBV30 to TRBJ1-1; 7 bases match TRBD1. This CDR3 contains 14 residues. Germline lookup yields CDR1 GTSNPN and CDR2 SVGIG (reference sequence). J gave up 4 bases and V 0 bases, and 5 bases lay outside the gene matches.

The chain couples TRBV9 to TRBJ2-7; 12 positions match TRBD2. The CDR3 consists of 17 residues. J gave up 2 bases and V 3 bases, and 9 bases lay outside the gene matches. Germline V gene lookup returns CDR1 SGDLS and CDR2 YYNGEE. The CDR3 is CASSAGLAGTFTYEQYF. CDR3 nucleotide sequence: TGTGCCAGCAGCGCCGGACTAGCGGGGACGTTTACCTACGAGCAGTACTTC.

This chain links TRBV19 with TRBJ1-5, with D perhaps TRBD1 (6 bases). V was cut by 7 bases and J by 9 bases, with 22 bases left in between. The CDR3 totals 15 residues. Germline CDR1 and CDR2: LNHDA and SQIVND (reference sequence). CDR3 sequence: CASMGTTGRKGPQHF. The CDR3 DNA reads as TGTGCCAGTATGGGGACTACAGGGCGAAAAGGGCCCCAGCATTTT. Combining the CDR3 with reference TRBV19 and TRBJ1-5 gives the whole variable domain DGGITQSPKYLFRKEGQNVTLSCEQNLNHDAMYWYRQDPGQGLRLIYYSQIVNDFQKGDIAEGYSVSREKKESFPLTVTSAQKNPTAFYLCASMGTTGRKGPQHFGDGTRLSIL.

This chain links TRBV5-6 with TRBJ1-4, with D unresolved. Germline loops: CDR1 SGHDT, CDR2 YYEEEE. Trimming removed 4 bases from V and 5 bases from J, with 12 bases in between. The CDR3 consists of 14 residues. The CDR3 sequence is CASSPAALNEKLFF. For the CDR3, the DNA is TGTGCCAGCAGCCCGGCGGCCCTCAATGAAAAACTGTTTTTT.

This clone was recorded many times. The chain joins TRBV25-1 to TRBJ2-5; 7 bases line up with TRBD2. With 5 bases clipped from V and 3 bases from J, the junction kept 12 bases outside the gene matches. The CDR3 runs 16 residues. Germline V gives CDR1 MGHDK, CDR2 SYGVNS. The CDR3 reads CASSPPVGREKETQYF. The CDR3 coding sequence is TGTGCCAGCAGTCCTCCAGTGGGGCGGGAGAAAGAGACCCAGTACTTC.

CDR3 sequence: CASSSALGANEQYF. DNA of the CDR3: TGTGCCAGCAGCTCGGCCCTGGGGGCCAACGAGCAGTACTTC. The rearrangement uses TRBV7-8 and TRBJ2-7; possibly TRBD1 for D (6 bases). The CDR3 has 14 amino acids. CDR1 is SGHVS and CDR2 is FQNEAQ in the germline V gene. V was trimmed by 4 bases and J by 5 bases, leaving 15 bases between them. Drawing the rest from reference TRBV7-8 and TRBJ2-7, the complete variable domain is GAGVSQSPRYKVAKRGQDVALRCDPISGHVSLFWYQQALGQGPEFLTYFQNEAQLDKSGLPSDRFFAERPEGSVSTLKIQRTQQEDSAVYLCASSSALGANEQYFGPGTRLTVT.